This T cell receptor beta chain is from a study of T cells in Graves' hyperthyroidism and ophthalmopathy. Regions amplified from RNA transcripts were the TCR beta CDR3 regions. The primer set for the first-round RT-PCR of the TCR CDR3 was HTBI. TCRdb re-derived calls from the multiplex PCR reads in MiXCR, one entry per CDR3 protein. Of about 640,000 distinct CDR3 sequences listed, about a fifth are singletons. This CDR3 spans 14 amino acids. V lost 6 bases to trimming and J lost 6 bases, with 15 bases between them. CDR1 is SEHNR, CDR2 FQNEAQ, per germline (reference sequence). Together with thyroid ultrasound, orbital computed tomography, serum thyroxine and TRAb, clinical symptoms were used for diagnoses. This clonotype was counted only a few times.

The chain links TRBV7-9 to TRBJ2-1; possible D gene TRBD2, 6 bases. The sequenced material came from blood. The TCR comes from a man under 40 with Graves' ophthalmopathy. The CDR3 nucleotides are TGTGCCAGCAGTTCCGGGATTAGCGGCAATGAGCAGTTCTTC. Translating gives CASSSGISGNEQFF.